This TCR beta chain was recorded in a study of post-analysis software for immune sequencing data. Overall study context: Included among the disease courses, which were recorded for the cohort, were relapsing-remitting, secondary progressive and progressive-relapsing multiple sclerosis. The study's findings and limits: Multiple sclerosis patients had significantly lower normalized Chao1 diversity than controls. A handful of TRBV segments were significantly more frequent in patients than in controls. TRBV5-6, TRBV5-1 and TRBV20-1 were among these segments. When the samples were clustered directly with F measure, those that had been prepared in the same batch showed strong co-clustering.

CDR1 and CDR2 (germline): SGDLS, YYNGEE. The junction had 13 bases not matched to a gene; V was cut back by 2 bases and J by 9 bases. This CDR3 contains 16 residues. Researchers reported that TCR beta cDNA libraries carried unique molecular identifiers. TCRdb itself ran the PCR reads through MiXCR, one entry per CDR3 protein. The repertoire consists of around 400,000 distinct CDR3 sequences, with roughly 40% occurring once and the leading ten covering about 7.6%. This clonotype has just one count. As yet, its antigen is unknown. This receptor was identified in a girl between 2 and 10 years old with multiple sclerosis. The genes are TRBV9 and TRBJ2-1, with 8 bases that match TRBD2. Material: blood. CDR3 protein: CASSVPGSGRLSEQFF. The CDR3 DNA sequence: TGTGCCAGCAGCGTCCCGGGCAGCGGGAGACTCAGTGAGCAGTTCTTC.